The text below deals with one TCR beta chain. One end of the junction fails to match germline, which may point to a read error. Per germline, CDR1 MNHEY and CDR2 SVGEGT. The CDR3 extends over 11 amino acids. TCRdb redid the calling of the 5' RACE reads with MiXCR, one entry per CDR3 protein. Of more than 60,000 distinct CDR3 sequences in the sample, roughly 16% were seen once. The sample is drawn from a study of T cells of healthy individuals. The V and J genes are TRBV6-2 or TRBV6-3 and TRBJ2-7; the D is unclear. The clonotype originates from a human donor in good health. CDR3 loop: CANSSAYEQYF. The CDR3 coding sequence is TGTGCCAACAGTTCAGCCTACGAGCAGTACTTC.